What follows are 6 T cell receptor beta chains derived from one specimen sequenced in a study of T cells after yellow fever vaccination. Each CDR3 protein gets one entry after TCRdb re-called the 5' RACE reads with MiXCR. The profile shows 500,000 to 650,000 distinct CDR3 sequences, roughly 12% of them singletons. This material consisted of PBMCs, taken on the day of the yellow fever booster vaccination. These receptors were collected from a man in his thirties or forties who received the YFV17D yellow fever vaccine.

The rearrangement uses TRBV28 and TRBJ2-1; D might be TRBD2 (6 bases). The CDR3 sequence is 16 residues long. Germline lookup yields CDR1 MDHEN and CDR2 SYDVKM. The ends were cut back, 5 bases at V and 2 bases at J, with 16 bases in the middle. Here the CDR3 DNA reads TGTGCCAGCAGTCCCTCGTTAGCGGACGCCTACAATGAGCAGTTCTTC. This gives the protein CASSPSLADAYNEQFF.

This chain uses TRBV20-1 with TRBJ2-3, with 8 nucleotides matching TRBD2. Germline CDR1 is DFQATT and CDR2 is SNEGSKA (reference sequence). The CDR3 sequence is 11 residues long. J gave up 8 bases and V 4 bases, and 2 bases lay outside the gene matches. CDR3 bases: TGCAGTGCTACCGGGGGGGGTACGCAGTATTTT. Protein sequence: CSATGGGTQYF.

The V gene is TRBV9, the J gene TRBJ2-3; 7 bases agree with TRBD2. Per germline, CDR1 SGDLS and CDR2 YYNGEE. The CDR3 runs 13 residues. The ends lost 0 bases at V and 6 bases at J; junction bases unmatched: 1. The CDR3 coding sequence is TGTGCCAGCAGCGTAGTAGCGGGCGATACGCAGTATTTT. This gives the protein CASSVVAGDTQYF.

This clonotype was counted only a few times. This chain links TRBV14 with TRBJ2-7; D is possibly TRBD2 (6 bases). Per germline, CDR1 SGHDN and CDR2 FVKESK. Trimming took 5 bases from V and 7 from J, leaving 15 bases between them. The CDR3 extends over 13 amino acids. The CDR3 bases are TGTGCCAGCAGCTGGGACGGGGAGGATGAGCAGTACTTC. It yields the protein CASSWDGEDEQYF.

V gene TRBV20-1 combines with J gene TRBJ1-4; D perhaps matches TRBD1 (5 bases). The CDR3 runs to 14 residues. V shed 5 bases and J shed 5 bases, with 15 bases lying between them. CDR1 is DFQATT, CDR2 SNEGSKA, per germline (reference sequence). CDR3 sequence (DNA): TGCAGTGCTGGGACCTCGAGGTACAATGAAAAACTGTTTTTT. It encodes CSAGTSRYNEKLFF.

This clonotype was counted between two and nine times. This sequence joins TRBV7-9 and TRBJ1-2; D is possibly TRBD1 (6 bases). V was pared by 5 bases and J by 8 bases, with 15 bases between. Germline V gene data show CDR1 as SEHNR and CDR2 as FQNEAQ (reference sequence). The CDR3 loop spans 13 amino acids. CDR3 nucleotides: TGTGCCAGCAGCCCCGCAGGGGCAGGCGGCTACACCTTC. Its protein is CASSPAGAGGYTF.